This TCR beta chain was observed in a study of cytomegalovirus exposure and HLA in healthy donors. Study-wide findings and caveats: Later analysis identified some 16,000 TCR beta sequences associated with HLA alleles, using a false discovery rate threshold of 0.05.

The CDR3 loop spans 12 amino acids. With 6 bases clipped from V and 2 bases from J, the junction kept 0 bases outside the gene matches. Germline values: CDR1 MRHNA, CDR2 SNTAGT. Worth noting for this clone: The antigen remains undetermined.

Primers for the PCR totalled 60 Vbeta and 13 Jbeta. The protocol was immunoSEQ multiplex PCR, while the TCRdb copy is restricted to in-frame clones and leaves out a portion. The sample lists about 130,000 clones; about 86% were seen once. The specimen was PBMCs. This clonotype originated in a man aged 18 to 35 in good health and CMV-seronegative. This chain connects TRBV6-4 to TRBJ2-7; 8 bases are shared with TRBD1. CDR3 bases: TGTGCCAGCAGACAGGGGGCCTACGAGCAGTACTTC. It codes for CASRQGAYEQYF.